This T cell receptor (beta chain) was sequenced in a study of blood T cell repertoires in COVID-19 (dated by TCRdb to the early 2020s). The study in broad terms: Samples from collaborators originated in the United States, Italy and Spain and spanned both the acute and convalescent phases of COVID-19. The prospective study material was composed of cDNA or gDNA derived from T cells, B-cell-depleted T cells, or PBMCs. The sample metadata nearly always contained a de-identified subject ID, COVID-19 status, age in years and sex. Deeply sampled blood TCRbeta repertoires from subjects exposed to, actively infected with, or recovered from COVID-19 were included in the dataset. The repertoires were made available in a free public database intended to serve as a resource for research on the immune response to SARS-CoV-2. Where HLA class I and class II types were available, the types were taken from metadata supplied by the sample provider, not from assay-based typing. Samples came from the ongoing ImmuneRACE study (first 160 participants) plus 1,254 subjects from 6 global collaborators. The research as a whole found: Clinical and demographic metadata were provided uncurated, with the amount varying by source and participant.

TCRbeta CDR3 regions were amplified from genomic DNA by means of the immunoSEQ Assay, a bias-controlled multiplex PCR. Per the source publication's procedure: The number of nucleated cells in each sample was estimated from the amplification of reference gene primers within the assay. To quantify the absolute abundance of each unique TCRbeta CDR3 rearrangement, sequence reads were collapsed and filtered. Productive Simpson clonality was computed per sample as the square root of Simpson's diversity index over productive rearrangements. Here the immuneACCESS table is served through TCRdb, limited to in-frame sequences with V and J called. Missing clones are a known gap in these copies; in checked studies unresolved V genes cover under half, and the rest lacks a known reason. The DNA was the basis for D and trimming; V, J and clone size are from that table. Here the sample has roughly 140,000 clones; about four fifths occur a single time. The top ten constitute 5.5% to 7% of the sample.

The germline V gene gives CDR1 as SGHVS and CDR2 as FNYEAQ. V lost 5 bases and J lost 0 bases; the stretch between them is 12 bases long. The CDR3 spans 15 residues, from the cysteine through the phenylalanine. Only CDR3 DNA remains: 45 bases, in frame from the first base. Each collaborating institution followed its own protocols to collect whole blood in K2EDTA tubes. For TCRbeta analysis, collaborator samples were shipped as frozen whole blood, as isolated PBMCs, or as DNA extracted from either sample type. Note on this clone: It lacks a known antigen. One base away there is no much larger clone; base qualities are not given.

The TCR originated in a human donor in a cohort sampled during active COVID-19. The sequence links TRBV7-6 to TRBJ2-3, with the D gene uncertain. The sample taken for sequencing was peripheral blood. Here is the DNA: TGTGCCAGCAGCCTCCACGAGACTAGCACAGATACGCAGTATTTT. Its amino acids are CASSLHETSTDTQYF. With the portions outside the CDR3 filled from the reference TRBV7-6 and TRBJ2-3 genes, the complete variable region becomes GAGVSQSPRYKVTKRGQDVALRCDPISGHVSLYWYRQALGQGPEFLTYFNYEAQQDKSGLPNDRFSAERPEGSISTLTIQRTEQRDSAMYRCASSLHETSTDTQYFGPGTRLTVL.